A single sample is the source of the 16 T cell receptor beta chains below, sequenced in a study of control samples from healthy donors and cancer patients. Clones were read by immunoSEQ multiplex PCR, and TCRdb kept only the in-frame ones, dropping some. The profile shows 400,000 to 500,000 clones, roughly 90% of them singletons. Input material: PBMCs. The receptors were sampled from a man aged 35 to 55 with head and neck cancer.

The chain carries TRBV4-1 and TRBJ2-7, with 9 bases matching TRBD2. CDR3 size: 17 residues. The germline V gene encodes CDR1 MGHRA and CDR2 YSYEKL. J was trimmed by 3 bases and V by 6 bases; bases with no gene match: 15. In DNA, the CDR3 is TGCGCCAGCAGAGATACACCCAGCGGGGGGCCCCTCTACGAGCAGTACTTC. This encodes CASRDTPSGGPLYEQYF.

The CDR3 DNA reads as TGTGCCAGCAGCCCTCAGGGTAGCTCCTACAATGAGCAGTTCTTC. This codes for CASSPQGSSYNEQFF. This chain links TRBV7-2 with TRBJ2-1; maybe TRBD1 (5 bases). The CDR3 covers 15 residues. The V and J ends lost 5 bases and 0 bases respectively, with 11 bases between them. Per the germline V gene, CDR1 is SGHTA and CDR2 is FQGNSA.

V usage is TRBV28 and J usage is TRBJ2-7; no reliable D call. Germline V gene data show CDR1 as MDHEN and CDR2 as SYDVKM. The CDR3 contains 12 residues. V dropped 5 bases and J dropped 5 bases, with 10 bases sitting between them. CDR3 coding DNA: TGTGCCAGCAGTACCACGTTCCACGAGCAGTACTTC. It encodes CASSTTFHEQYF.

The chain has TRBV12-3 or TRBV12-4 and TRBJ2-7, with D possibly matching TRBD2 (5 bases). V lost 2 bases to trimming and J lost 7 bases, with 6 bases between them. This CDR3 spans 11 amino acids. The CDR3 loop reads CASSLSGEQYF. The CDR3 nucleotides read TGTGCCAGCAGTTTAAGCGGAGAGCAGTACTTC.

V usage is TRBV10-3 and J usage is TRBJ2-3; D remains ambiguous. The germline V gene has CDR1 ENHRY and CDR2 SYGVKD. This CDR3 has 12 amino acids. V lost 6 bases and J lost 0, with 4 bases in between. The CDR3 region is CAIRDSTDTQYF. CDR3 in DNA: TGTGCCATCAGGGACAGCACAGATACGCAGTATTTT.

The V and J genes are TRBV14 and TRBJ1-2; D not resolved. V was shortened by 0 bases and J by 4 bases, with 9 bases between the two germline ends. Germline V gene lookup returns CDR1 SGHDN and CDR2 FVKESK. The CDR3 is made up of 14 amino acids. The CDR3 sequence is CASSQDLASYGYTF. Here the CDR3 DNA reads TGTGCCAGCAGCCAAGATCTGGCAAGCTATGGCTACACCTTC.

Regarding this clone: The sample contains more than one DNA sequence encoding this CDR3. Here the CDR3 DNA reads TGTGCCAGCTCACCCGGGACAGGTTCCTACGAGCAGTACTTC. Its protein is CASSPGTGSYEQYF. The chain is built from TRBV18 and TRBJ2-7; the match to TRBD1 covers 8 bases. The CDR3 loop spans 14 amino acids. The junction had 2 bases not matched to a gene; V was cut back by 3 bases and J by 1 base. Germline CDR1 reads KGHSH; CDR2 reads LQKENI.

The count of this clone is one. V usage is TRBV13 and J usage is TRBJ1-1, with 7 bases fitting TRBD1. Germline CDR1 PRHDT, CDR2 FYEKMQ (reference sequence). The CDR3 is 13 residues long. V shed 5 bases, J shed 8 bases, and the junction held 8 bases outside the gene matches. CDR3 in DNA: TGTGCCAGCAGCCCCGACAGGGAGGCAGAAGCTTTCTTT. This translates into CASSPDREAEAFF.

This clone was counted only a few times. The J gene is TRBJ2-3, the V gene TRBV10-2; D is possibly TRBD2 (6 bases). Trimming pared 6 bases from V and 4 bases from J, leaving 17 bases between. CDR3 length: 15 residues. CDR1 and CDR2 from the germline V gene are WSHSY and SAAADI. CDR3: CASRELAKIADTQYF. For the CDR3, the DNA is TGCGCCAGCAGGGAGCTAGCGAAAATCGCAGATACGCAGTATTTT.

The sample holds a few counts of this clone. V is TRBV30 and J is TRBJ1-2; D remains ambiguous. V was shortened by 4 bases and J by 4 bases, with 13 bases between the two germline ends. This CDR3 has 13 residues. CDR1 is GTSNPN, CDR2 SVGIG, per germline (reference sequence). In nucleotides, the CDR3 is TGTGCCTGGACGCTCGAAGAAGGCTATGGCTACACCTTC. It is translated as CAWTLEEGYGYTF.

The chain uses TRBV14 and TRBJ2-7; 10 bases align to TRBD2. V lost 1 base to trimming and J lost 3 bases; unmatched junction nucleotides: 6. CDR3 size: 16 residues. CDR1 and CDR2 (germline): SGHDN, FVKESK. The CDR3 region is CASSQGGTSGIYEQYF. The DNA of the CDR3 is TGTGCCAGCAGCCAAGGTGGAACTAGCGGGATCTACGAGCAGTACTTC. Combining the CDR3 with reference TRBV14 and TRBJ2-7 gives the whole variable domain EAGVTQFPSHSVIEKGQTVTLRCDPISGHDNLYWYRRVMGKEIKFLLHFVKESKQDESGMPNNRFLAERTGGTYSTLKVQPAELEDSGVYFCASSQGGTSGIYEQYFGPGTRLTVT.

CDR3 protein: CASSIAGGSQETQYF. The CDR3 coding sequence is TGTGCCAGTAGTATTGCGGGGGGGAGCCAAGAGACCCAGTACTTC. This chain uses TRBV19 with TRBJ2-5; 9 bases fit TRBD2. The CDR3 sequence is 15 residues long. Per germline, CDR1 LNHDA and CDR2 SQIVND (reference sequence). The V segment lost 3 bases and the J segment 1 base; nucleotides outside the gene matches: 3.

For this clone: Within the sample, other DNA sequences also encode this same CDR3. The chain is built from TRBV28 and TRBJ2-5; D could derive from TRBD1 or TRBD2 (5 bases each). Deletions cut 9 bases from V and 7 bases from J, with 18 bases between. This CDR3 has 13 amino acids. Per the germline V gene, CDR1 is MDHEN and CDR2 is SYDVKM. In DNA, the CDR3 is TGTGCCAGTAGGTCGACAGTTCGGGGGACCCAGTACTTC. Amino acids: CASRSTVRGTQYF.

This sequence joins TRBV12-5 and TRBJ2-2; 8 bases match TRBD1. Germline lookup yields CDR1 LGHNT and CDR2 FRNRAP. The CDR3 is 17 residues long. The V segment lost 2 bases and the J segment 5 bases; nucleotides outside the gene matches: 10. CDR3 residues: CASGLPSGQGLTGELFF. CDR3 DNA sequence: TGTGCTAGTGGTTTGCCCTCAGGACAGGGTTTGACCGGGGAGCTGTTTTTT.

The gene calls are TRBV27 and TRBJ2-7; 7 bases fit TRBD1. CDR3 length: 15 amino acids. After removal of 5 bases from V and 2 bases from J, the junction contained 9 bases not matched to a gene. CDR1 and CDR2 from the germline V gene are MNHEY and SMNVEV (reference sequence). CDR3 region: CASSPPGGYAYEQYF. For the CDR3, the DNA is TGTGCCAGCAGTCCCCCAGGGGGATATGCCTACGAGCAGTACTTC.

This rearrangement joins TRBV29-1 to TRBJ1-1; TRBD1 aligns across 12 bases. The CDR3 has 15 residues. The ends lost 8 bases at V and 1 base at J; junction bases unmatched: 8. CDR1 SQVTM and CDR2 ANQGSEA come from the germline V gene. This CDR3 is CSIRDRGLSNTEAFF. The CDR3 nucleotides are TGCAGCATCCGGGACAGGGGGCTCTCGAACACTGAAGCTTTCTTT.